This T cell receptor (beta chain) was recovered during a study of PD-1 blockade in classical Hodgkin lymphoma. Study findings and constraints: A reduction in baseline TCR diversity was reportedly seen in newly diagnosed patients relative to healthy donors.

Here immunoSEQ multiplex PCR was the method, and the copy in TCRdb shows in-frame clones only, minus some. Here the sample spans under 100,000 clones, around four fifths being singletons. CDR3 length: 15 residues. The V gene's germline CDR1 is SEHNR and CDR2 FQNEAQ (reference sequence). Between the trimmed V and J ends, which lost 7 bases and 0 bases, there was a span of 13 bases. Exposure to brentuximab vedotin varied, and each patient had relapsed following autologous stem cell transplantation. Only one count was recorded for this clone. Its antigen is currently unknown. The chain links TRBV7-9 to TRBJ2-1, with a tentative D call TRBD2 (6 bases). The source material was peripheral blood mononuclear cells (PBMCs), sampled at baseline. This TCR was sampled from a human donor with classical Hodgkin lymphoma. For the CDR3, the DNA is TGTGCCAGCACCCCTCTAGCGCGCTCCTACAATGAGCAGTTCTTC. Encoded protein: CASTPLARSYNEQFF.